These T cell receptor beta chains were read from a single sample in a study of T cell responses to AZD1222 COVID-19 vaccine. Libraries were prepared by immunoSEQ multiplex PCR; TCRdb keeps only in-frame clonotypes and omits some of them. The sample shows just over 150,000 clones, 90% of them seen only once. The sample here was peripheral blood, taken 28 days after the second AZD1222 dose. The receptors shown here come from an adult who received the AZD1222 COVID-19 vaccine. Each CDR3 is given with its conserved first and last residue. The order of the fields is J gene, clone size, V gene, D gene, CDR3 protein, CDR3 DNA. A D gene is named only where the DNA matches it firmly. Expanded clones get a size class; other rows say once, few or many, or leave the size out.

TRBJ1-6 | . | TRBV5-6 | . | CASSLDGRNSYNSPLHF | TGTGCCAGCAGCCTAGACGGAAGAAACTCCTATAATTCACCCCTCCACTTT
TRBJ1-1 | . | TRBV24-1 | TRBD1 | CATETGTGMNTEAFF | TGTGCCACCGAGACCGGGACAGGGATGAACACTGAAGCTTTCTTT
TRBJ1-1 | . | TRBV3-1/TRBV3-2 | . | CASSSLGVNTEAFF | TGTGCCAGCAGCTCCCTCGGGGTGAACACTGAAGCTTTCTTT
TRBJ2-7 | . | TRBV28 | . | CASSLLAQVGEQYF | TGTGCCAGCAGTTTACTGGCGCAAGTGGGTGAGCAGTACTTC
TRBJ1-1 | . | TRBV5-1 | . | CASSLLGMNTEAFF | TGCGCCAGCAGCTTGTTGGGGATGAACACTGAAGCTTTCTTT
TRBJ1-6 | . | TRBV5-1 | . | CASSLAQGNSPLHF | TGCGCCAGCAGCTTGGCACAGGGTAATTCACCCCTCCACTTT
TRBJ1-4 | . | TRBV11-2 | . | CASSPRLGTNEKLFF | TGTGCCAGCAGCCCACGTCTTGGGACTAATGAAAAACTGTTTTTT
TRBJ1-1 | . | TRBV19 | . | CASSSPWEAFF | TGTGCCAGTAGTTCCCCCTGGGAAGCTTTCTTT
TRBJ1-1 | once | TRBV24-1 | . | CANLTGTPTTPNTEAFF | TGTGCCAATTTAACCGGGACACCTACCACTCCGAACACTGAAGCTTTCTTT
TRBJ2-1 | few | TRBV18 | . | CASSPPGGLYNEQFF | TGTGCCAGCTCACCGCCAGGCGGACTGTACAATGAGCAGTTCTTC
TRBJ2-7 | . | TRBV15 | . | CATSSLRQGGNHEQYF | TGTGCCACCAGCAGCCTCAGACAGGGAGGGAACCACGAGCAGTACTTC
TRBJ2-5 | . | TRBV3-1/TRBV3-2 | . | CASSPKLLAERQETQYF | TGTGCCAGCAGCCCCAAATTACTAGCAGAGAGACAAGAGACCCAGTACTTC
TRBJ2-2 | . | TRBV5-4 | . | CASSRPVGTGELFF | TGTGCCAGCAGCCGCCCCGTCGGAACCGGGGAGCTGTTTTTT
TRBJ2-1 | . | TRBV11-2 | TRBD2 | CASSTSGGNNEQFF | TGTGCCAGCTCGACTAGCGGGGGGAACAATGAGCAGTTCTTC
TRBJ2-2 | . | TRBV11-2 | TRBD2 | CASRTGSGRGRTGELFF | TGTGCCAGCAGGACGGGGAGCGGGAGGGGTCGTACCGGGGAGCTGTTTTTT
TRBJ2-1 | . | TRBV2 | . | CASERLGNNEQFF | TGTGCCAGCGAGCGACTAGGGAACAATGAGCAGTTCTTC
TRBJ1-2 | . | TRBV7-9 | TRBD1 | CASSLTGVDYGYTF | TGTGCCAGCAGCCTAACAGGGGTGGACTATGGCTACACCTTC
TRBJ1-6 | . | TRBV11-2 | . | CASCYDPLTYNSPLHF | TGTGCCAGCTGCTATGACCCCCTTACTTATAATTCACCCCTCCACTTT
TRBJ1-4 | . | TRBV27 | . | CASRRTSTNEKLFF | TGTGCCAGCAGGAGGACCTCAACTAATGAAAAACTGTTTTTT
TRBJ2-2 | once | TRBV6-5 | TRBD2 | CASRRLAANTGELFF | TGTGCCAGCAGGAGACTAGCGGCGAACACCGGGGAGCTGTTTTTT
TRBJ1-6 | once | TRBV6-1 | . | CASSDLTGYASPLHF | TGTGCCAGCAGTGATCTTACAGGGTACGCTTCACCCCTCCACTTT
TRBJ2-7 | . | TRBV11-2 | . | CASSLSSQLPGEQYF | TGTGCCAGCAGCCTAAGCTCACAGTTGCCGGGGGAGCAGTACTTC
TRBJ1-4 | . | TRBV28 | . | CASSLSPTRDEKLFF | TGTGCCAGCAGTTTATCCCCGACCAGAGACGAAAAACTGTTTTTT